The 11 T cell receptor beta chains below were found in one sample sequenced in a study of blood T cell repertoires in COVID-19. The protocol was immunoSEQ multiplex PCR, while the TCRdb copy is restricted to in-frame clones and leaves out a portion. The sample contains 100,000 to 150,000 clones, roughly 84% of which appear only once. Specimen: peripheral blood. Receptors were obtained from a woman in her 30s who had recovered from COVID-19.

J is TRBJ2-1 and V is TRBV14; TRBD2 matches 12 bases. CDR3 size: 17 residues. V dropped 0 bases and J dropped 13; count of bases not matched to a gene: 13. Germline CDR1 is SGHDN and CDR2 is FVKESK. The CDR3: CASSQERTRLAGARQFF. The CDR3 DNA reads as TGTGCCAGCAGCCAAGAGAGAACCAGACTAGCGGGAGCCCGACAGTTCTTC. Filled out from reference TRBV14 and TRBJ2-1, the complete variable domain reads EAGVTQFPSHSVIEKGQTVTLRCDPISGHDNLYWYRRVMGKEIKFLLHFVKESKQDESGMPNNRFLAERTGGTYSTLKVQPAELEDSGVYFCASSQERTRLAGARQFFGPGTRLTVL.

The genes are TRBV4-1 and TRBJ2-1; TRBD2 matches 7 bases. Germline CDR1 MGHRA, CDR2 YSYEKL. Unmatched junction bases numbered 5, after V lost 0 bases and J lost 0 bases. The CDR3 length is 17 residues. The CDR3 sequence is CASSQDFGGSSYNEQFF. CDR3 DNA: TGCGCCAGCAGCCAAGATTTTGGCGGGAGCTCCTACAATGAGCAGTTCTTC.

The chain carries TRBV5-1 and TRBJ1-3, with a possible D match to TRBD1 (5 bases). The germline gives CDR1 SGHRS, CDR2 YFSETQ. Trimming shortened V by 5 bases and J by 0 bases, and 9 bases separated the two germline ends. There are 14 residues in the CDR3. In nucleotides, the CDR3 is TGCGCCAGCAGTATAGACAGCTCTGGAAACACCATATATTTT. It encodes CASSIDSSGNTIYF.

This clone was detected only once. The chain carries TRBV5-4 and TRBJ2-7; tentative D call: TRBD2 (7 bases). The CDR3 consists of 16 residues. CDR1 and CDR2 from the germline V gene are SGHNT and YYREEE (reference sequence). Trimming left V 2 bases short and J 2 bases short, with 17 bases between. This chain's CDR3 is CASSLPLGGGTYEQYF. Here the CDR3 DNA reads TGTGCCAGCAGCTTACCCCTGGGAGGGGGAACCTACGAGCAGTACTTC.

V is TRBV11-2 and J is TRBJ2-4; tentative D call: TRBD2 (5 bases). Deletions cut 5 bases from V and 2 bases from J, with 19 bases between. Germline V gene lookup returns CDR1 SGHAT and CDR2 FQNNGV. The CDR3 consists of 17 residues. CDR3 loop: CASSPERGLPTKNIQYF. The DNA for the CDR3 is TGTGCCAGCAGCCCCGAGAGAGGGCTCCCAACCAAAAACATTCAGTACTTC.

The gene calls are TRBV10-3 and TRBJ2-2, with 11 nucleotides matching TRBD1. From germline, CDR1 is ENHRY and CDR2 SYGVKD. The ends lost 2 bases at V and 6 bases at J; junction bases unmatched: 2. The CDR3 extends over 15 amino acids. CDR3 sequence: CAISEPGQGAGELFF. The CDR3 DNA sequence: TGTGCCATCAGTGAGCCGGGACAGGGGGCCGGGGAGCTGTTTTTT.

The V gene is TRBV19, the J gene TRBJ1-1, with D unresolved. V shed 5 bases and J shed 0 bases, with 10 bases lying between them. Germline V gene data show CDR1 as LNHDA and CDR2 as SQIVND (reference sequence). This CDR3 is built from 14 residues. CDR3 sequence reads: CASSPRGLNTEAFF. CDR3 bases: TGTGCCAGTAGTCCAAGAGGGCTGAACACTGAAGCTTTCTTT.

The V and J genes are TRBV5-1 and TRBJ1-4; D gene uncertain. This CDR3 comprises 14 residues. Per germline, CDR1 SGHRS and CDR2 YFSETQ. Trimming shortened V by 3 bases and J by 8 bases, and 14 bases separated the two germline ends. CDR3: CASSSGRAGEKLFF. CDR3 sequence (DNA): TGCGCCAGCAGCTCCGGACGGGCGGGGGAAAAACTGTTTTTT.

This clone is a singleton in its sample. The rearrangement uses TRBV6-5 and TRBJ1-5; no firm D call. This CDR3 spans 15 amino acids. Germline CDR1 is MNHEY and CDR2 is SVGAGI. V lost 5 bases and J 0 bases, leaving 11 bases between the germline ends. The CDR3 DNA reads as TGTGCCAGCAGTAGACAAGCCTATAGCAATCAGCCCCAGCATTTT. Translating gives CASSRQAYSNQPQHF.

This chain links TRBV10-3 with TRBJ2-7; D perhaps matches TRBD2 (5 bases). The V end was cut by 2 bases, the J end by 3 bases, with 8 bases between. Per the germline V gene, CDR1 is ENHRY and CDR2 is SYGVKD. This CDR3 comprises 13 residues. The CDR3: CAISEHRDYEQYF. CDR3 DNA sequence: TGTGCCATCAGTGAGCACCGGGACTACGAGCAGTACTTC.

V is TRBV24-1 and J is TRBJ2-5, with a possible D match to TRBD1 (7 bases). The germline V gene has CDR1 KGHDR and CDR2 SFDVKD. The V gene lost 1 base and the J gene lost 1 base, with 15 bases spanning the gap. CDR3 length equals 17 residues. The CDR3 spells CATSDLDQGGLQETQYF. CDR3 coding DNA: TGTGCCACCAGTGATTTAGACCAGGGGGGACTCCAAGAGACCCAGTACTTC.